A selection of T cell receptor beta chains follows, all from one sample in a study of neurological immune-mediated disorders. TCRdb independently ran MiXCR on the 5' RACE reads; one entry per CDR3 protein. Of more than 50,000 distinct CDR3 sequences in the sample, around 3.8% were seen once. The sequenced material came from PBMCs. The receptors come from a woman between 45 and 65 years old with multiple sclerosis. Both conserved end residues are part of each CDR3. D genes are given only for firm matches. Not all rows give a size; the values are once, few, many and, for expanded clones, a class.

v_gene	j_gene	d_gene	abundance	CDR3aa	CDR3nt
TRBV7-2	TRBJ1-1	.	many	CASSPGTPRSNTEAFF	TGTGCCAGCAGCCCAGGGACACCTAGGTCGAACACTGAAGCTTTCTTT
TRBV20-1	TRBJ2-3	.	.	CSGSGTASLITSTDTQYF	TGCAGTGGGAGCGGGACAGCCTCTCTAATAACTAGCACAGATACGCAGTATTTT
TRBV12-3/TRBV12-4	TRBJ2-3	.	many	CASRPLGGQSDTQYF	TGTGCCAGCAGACCCCTGGGTGGGCAGTCAGATACGCAGTATTTT
TRBV3-1	TRBJ1-2	.	many	CASSHALDSLGDYGYTF	TGTGCCAGCAGCCACGCACTGGACAGCTTGGGAGACTATGGCTACACCTTC
TRBV7-9	TRBJ1-2	.	many	CASSLRENGYTF	TGTGCCAGCAGCTTAAGGGAGAATGGCTACACCTTC
TRBV2	TRBJ1-5	.	many	CASSDLRGVQPQNF	TGTGCCAGCAGTGATTTAAGGGGAGTACAGCCCCAGAATTTT
TRBV2	TRBJ1-1	TRBD1	many	CASSESGGGEAFF	TGTGCCAGCAGTGAATCAGGGGGAGGTGAAGCTTTCTTT
TRBV20-1	TRBJ2-1	TRBD2	many	CSARDSGRASYNEQFF	TGCAGTGCTAGAGATAGCGGGAGGGCCTCCTACAATGAGCAGTTCTTC
TRBV7-6	TRBJ2-7	.	many	CASSLSDSGNEQYF	TGTGCCAGCAGCTTATCGGATTCGGGAAACGAGCAGTACTTC
TRBV20-1	TRBJ2-3	.	many	CSARDVILAPDTQYF	TGCAGTGCTAGAGATGTTATCCTAGCGCCAGATACGCAGTATTTT
TRBV28	TRBJ1-5	.	many	CASSFPTEGNQPQHF	TGTGCCAGCAGTTTTCCGACAGAGGGCAATCAGCCCCAGCATTTT